This entry features one TCR beta chain sequence. Its antigen is not known. The repertoire was sequenced with immunoSEQ multiplex PCR; TCRdb's copy has only in-frame clones and lacks some. The sample has 40,000 to 50,000 clones; about four fifths are singletons. Time point defined: peripheral blood 6 weeks after treatment start. Urothelial carcinoma affected the patients, and it was locally advanced or metastatic. This entry belongs to a study of PD-L1 blockade in urothelial cancer. At the level of the study: Enrolled patients had been treated previously with 0 to 3 chemotherapy regimens. The median T cell count in blood samples was 110,000 to 150,000.

Findings and limits, study-wide: Patients with below-median pretreatment blood clonality survived longer.

Trimming cost V 2 bases and J 7 bases; bases outside gene matches: 13. The CDR3 has 18 residues. Germline CDR1 is SEHNR and CDR2 is FQNEAQ (reference sequence). The sequence derives from a man in his sixties with urothelial cancer. Specimen: PBMCs, collected around atezolizumab (anti-PD-L1) treatment. V and J are TRBV7-9 and TRBJ2-1, with TRBD2 matching over 11 bases. The CDR3 DNA is TGTGCCAGCAGCTTAAACCCTTTAGCGGGAGGGCCAGGGAATGAGCAGTTCTTC. This sequence encodes CASSLNPLAGGPGNEQFF.